The table lists the clone carrying this TCR beta chain with a few counts. Its antigen remains unidentified. The CDR3 consists of 13 residues. The sample originates from a study of cytomegalovirus exposure and HLA in healthy donors. Researchers ran the PCR with 60 Vbeta and 13 Jbeta primers. Clones were read by immunoSEQ multiplex PCR, and TCRdb kept only the in-frame ones, dropping some. This table has over 100,000 clones, around 72% appearing once. Study-level points and caveats: Follow-up analysis found HLA locus-dependent TCR association rates, highest for DRB1 and lowest for HLA-C.

The sequencing input was PBMCs. The chain recombines TRBV21-1 with TRBJ1-2; TRBD1, the table's D call, lacks a check against the DNA. TRBV21-1 counts as a pseudogene. This clonotype originated in a middle-aged man in good health and CMV-seropositive. The CDR3 DNA reads TGTGCCAGCAGCAAAAAGACAGGGAATGGCTACACCTTC. This encodes CASSKKTGNGYTF.